The rows below give T cell receptor beta chains drawn from one sample of a study of blood T cell repertoires in COVID-19. This table comes from immunoSEQ multiplex PCR, and its TCRdb copy is limited to in-frame clones, with some not included. The table has 36,000 or so clones, around nine tenths seen once. Material: peripheral blood. The receptors derive from a human donor in a cohort sampled during active COVID-19. The CDR3 runs from the conserved cysteine through the conserved F or W. A D gene is named only where the DNA matches it firmly. Rows may omit the clone size; those that give it use once, few, many or a size class.

TRBJ1-1,15,TRBV6-2/TRBV6-3,NA,NA,TGTGCCAGCAGTCCACGGCCGGGAGGTAACACTGAAGCTTTCTTT,CASSPRPGGNTEAFF
TRBJ2-2,14,TRBV28,TRBD1,NA,TGTGCCAGCATTGGGACAGGGAACACCGGGGAGCTGTTTTTT,CASIGTGNTGELFF
TRBJ1-2,13,TRBV5-1,NA,NA,TGCGCCAGCAGCTTGGCCACGGCGGGTGGCTACACCTTC,CASSLATAGGYTF
TRBJ1-4,16,TRBV5-6,TRBD1,NA,TGTGCCAGCAGCTTTAAGACAGGGCTCTCTAATGAAAAACTGTTTTTT,CASSFKTGLSNEKLFF
TRBJ2-1,15,TRBV5-1,TRBD2,NA,TGCGCCAGCAGCTTGATGGTAGCGGGAGAGGTTGAGCAGTTCTTC,CASSLMVAGEVEQFF
TRBJ1-2,14,TRBV6-4,NA,NA,TGTGCCAGCAGCCCGGACAGCTCTGGCTATGGCTACACCTTC,CASSPDSSGYGYTF
TRBJ2-7,16,TRBV11-2,TRBD2,NA,TGTGCCAGCAGCTTACTCGCAGCGGGAGGTCTCGACGAGCAGTACTTC,CASSLLAAGGLDEQYF
TRBJ2-3,18,TRBV9,TRBD2,NA,TGTGCCAGCAGCGTAGCCCCGACTAGCGGGAGGGCCACAGATACGCAGTATTTT,CASSVAPTSGRATDTQYF
TRBJ1-1,15,TRBV28,NA,NA,TGTGCCAGCAGGTCTGATCCCAGGGGGAACACTGAAGCTTTCTTT,CASRSDPRGNTEAFF
TRBJ2-7,14,TRBV5-1,NA,NA,TGCGCCAGCAGCTTGGGCGGGATCGACGACGAGCAGTACTTC,CASSLGGIDDEQYF
TRBJ2-2,15,TRBV9,TRBD2,NA,TGTGCCAGCAGCGTAAGGACTAGCTTCAGCGGGGAGCTGTTTTTT,CASSVRTSFSGELFF
TRBJ2-7,11,TRBV20-1,NA,NA,TGCAGTGCCCCCCCCCTTTACGAGCAGTACTTC,CSAPPLYEQYF
TRBJ2-7,15,TRBV1,NA,NA,TGCACCAGCAGCCAAGACGCGAACCTAACCTACGAGCAGTACTTC,CTSSQDANLTYEQYF
TRBJ1-6,15,TRBV6-5,NA,NA,TGTGCCAGCAGTTACTCTACCAGGCATAATTCACCCCTCCACTTT,CASSYSTRHNSPLHF
TRBJ2-1,15,TRBV11-2,TRBD2,NA,TGTGCCAGCAGCTCGACTAGCGGGAGAGTGAATGAGCAGTTCTTC,CASSSTSGRVNEQFF
TRBJ2-5,12,TRBV7-2,NA,NA,TGTGCCAGCAGCTCCTTTCAAGAGACCCAGTACTTC,CASSSFQETQYF
TRBJ2-1,14,TRBV28,NA,NA,TGTGCCAGCAGTACGACCCCCACCGGGACAGAGCAGTTCTTC,CASSTTPTGTEQFF
TRBJ1-2,18,TRBV25-1,TRBD1,NA,TGTGCCAGCAGTGAATCCCTCGGAGGGGGACAGGGACCTTATGGCTACACCTTC,CASSESLGGGQGPYGYTF
TRBJ2-1,15,TRBV19,TRBD1,NA,TGTGCCAGTAGTGCACAGGGGAATGATTTCGGTGAGCAGTTCTTC,CASSAQGNDFGEQFF
TRBJ2-2,17,TRBV2,TRBD1,NA,TGTGCCAGCAGTGAAGTTGGGACAGGGAAAAAGGGGGGGGAGCTGTTTTTT,CASSEVGTGKKGGELFF
TRBJ1-2,14,TRBV12-5,TRBD1,NA,TGTGCTAGTGGTTTGGACCAGGGGGGCAGTGGCTACACCTTC,CASGLDQGGSGYTF
TRBJ2-7,12,TRBV10-1,NA,NA,TGCGCCAGTCCTACTAATTCCTACGAGCAGTACTTC,CASPTNSYEQYF
TRBJ1-5,14,TRBV30,TRBD1,NA,TGTGCCTGGAGTGTGGGACAGAGCAATCAGCCCCAGCATTTT,CAWSVGQSNQPQHF
TRBJ2-5,15,TRBV27,TRBD2,NA,TGTGCCAGCACCGGACTAGCGGGAGCGCGGGAGACCCAGTACTTC,CASTGLAGARETQYF
TRBJ2-5,15,TRBV9,NA,once,TGTGCCAGCAGCGTAGTAGAGGGGGTCGGTGAGACCCAGTACTTC,CASSVVEGVGETQYF
TRBJ1-5,13,TRBV7-2,TRBD1,NA,TGTGCCAGCGGAGACAGGGGAGGTCAGCCCCAGCATTTT,CASGDRGGQPQHF
TRBJ2-2,17,TRBV5-6,TRBD1,NA,TGTGCCAGCAGCTTGGTTTTGGGACAGGGGAGAATCGGGGAGCTGTTTTTT,CASSLVLGQGRIGELFF
TRBJ1-5,15,TRBV19,NA,NA,TGTGCCAGTACCCTGGGGGGGGCAAAAGATCAGCCCCAGCATTTT,CASTLGGAKDQPQHF
TRBJ2-1,12,TRBV29-1,NA,NA,TGCAGCGTTAGGAGTCTGGACAATGAGCAGTTCTTC,CSVRSLDNEQFF
TRBJ1-3,13,TRBV20-1,TRBD1,NA,TGCAGTGCTAGTGGGACAGTTGGAAACACCATATATTTT,CSASGTVGNTIYF
TRBJ1-2,14,TRBV5-4,TRBD1,NA,TGTGCCAGCAGCCCGGGACAGACTAACTATGGCTACACCTTC,CASSPGQTNYGYTF
TRBJ1-2,16,TRBV4-2,TRBD1,NA,TGTGCCAGCAGCCAAAAACCCGGGACAGTTAACTATGGCTACACCTTC,CASSQKPGTVNYGYTF
TRBJ2-7,14,TRBV6-5,TRBD1,NA,TGTGCCAGCATCGGGACAGGGCCATCCTACGAGCAGTACTTC,CASIGTGPSYEQYF
TRBJ2-3,17,TRBV9,TRBD2,NA,TGTGCCAGCAGTGTCCATTCACTAGCGGGAGGAGGTGATACGCAGTATTTT,CASSVHSLAGGGDTQYF
TRBJ1-5,14,TRBV6-5,NA,NA,TGTGCCAGCAGCCGGGGTGGGGGGGCTCAGCCCCAGCATTTT,CASSRGGGAQPQHF
TRBJ1-2,15,TRBV7-6,NA,NA,TGTGCCAGCAGCCCAGACCTCGGACATAACTATGGCTACACCTTC,CASSPDLGHNYGYTF
TRBJ2-7,14,TRBV2,TRBD1,NA,TGTGCCAGCAGAGCCAGGGGGAGCTCCTACGAGCAGTACTTC,CASRARGSSYEQYF
TRBJ1-2,16,TRBV9,NA,NA,TGTGCCAGCAGCCCCCCCGGCGGGGGGCGAATGGATGGCTACACCTTC,CASSPPGGGRMDGYTF